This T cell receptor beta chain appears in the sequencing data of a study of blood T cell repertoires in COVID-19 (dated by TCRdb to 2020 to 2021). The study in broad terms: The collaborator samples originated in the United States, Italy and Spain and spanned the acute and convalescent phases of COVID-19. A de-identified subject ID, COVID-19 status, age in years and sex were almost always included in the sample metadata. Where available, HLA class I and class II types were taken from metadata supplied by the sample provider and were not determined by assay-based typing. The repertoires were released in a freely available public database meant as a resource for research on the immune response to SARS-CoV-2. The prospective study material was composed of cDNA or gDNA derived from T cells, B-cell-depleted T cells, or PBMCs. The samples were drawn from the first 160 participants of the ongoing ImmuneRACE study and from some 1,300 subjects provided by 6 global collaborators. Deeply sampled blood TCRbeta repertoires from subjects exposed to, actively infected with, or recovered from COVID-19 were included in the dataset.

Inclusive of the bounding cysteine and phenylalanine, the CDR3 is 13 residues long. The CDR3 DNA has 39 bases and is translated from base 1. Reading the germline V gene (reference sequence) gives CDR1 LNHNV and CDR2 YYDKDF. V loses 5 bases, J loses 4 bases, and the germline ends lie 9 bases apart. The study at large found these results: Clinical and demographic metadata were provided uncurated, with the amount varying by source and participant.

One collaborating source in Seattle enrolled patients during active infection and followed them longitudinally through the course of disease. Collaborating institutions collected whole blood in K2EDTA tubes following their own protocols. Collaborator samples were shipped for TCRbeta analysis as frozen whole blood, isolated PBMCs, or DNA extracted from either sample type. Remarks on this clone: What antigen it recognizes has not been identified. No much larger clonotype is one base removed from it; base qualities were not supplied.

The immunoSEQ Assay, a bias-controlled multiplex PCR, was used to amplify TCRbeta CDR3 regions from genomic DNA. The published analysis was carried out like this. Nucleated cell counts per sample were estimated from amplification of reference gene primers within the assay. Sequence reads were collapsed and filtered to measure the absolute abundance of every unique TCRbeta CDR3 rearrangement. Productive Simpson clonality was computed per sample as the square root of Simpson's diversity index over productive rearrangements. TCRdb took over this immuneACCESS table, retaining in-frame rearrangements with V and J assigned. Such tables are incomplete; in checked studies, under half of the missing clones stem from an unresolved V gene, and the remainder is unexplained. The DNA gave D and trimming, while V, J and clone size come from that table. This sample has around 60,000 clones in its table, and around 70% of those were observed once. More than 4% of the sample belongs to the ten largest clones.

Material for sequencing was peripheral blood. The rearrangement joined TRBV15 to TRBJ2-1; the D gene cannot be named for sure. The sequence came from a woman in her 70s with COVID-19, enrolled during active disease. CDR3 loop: CATSSFGYNEQFF. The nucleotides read TGTGCCACCAGCTCCTTCGGTTACAATGAGCAGTTCTTC.